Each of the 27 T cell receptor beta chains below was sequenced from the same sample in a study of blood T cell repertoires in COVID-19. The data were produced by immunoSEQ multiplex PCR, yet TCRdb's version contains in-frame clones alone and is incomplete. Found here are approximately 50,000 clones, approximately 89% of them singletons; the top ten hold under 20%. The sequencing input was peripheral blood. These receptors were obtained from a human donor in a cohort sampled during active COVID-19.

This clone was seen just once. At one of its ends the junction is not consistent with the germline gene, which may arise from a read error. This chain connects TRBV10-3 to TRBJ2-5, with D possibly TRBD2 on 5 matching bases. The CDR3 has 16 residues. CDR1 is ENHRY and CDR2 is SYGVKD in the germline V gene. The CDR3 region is CAISESVTGGQGTQYF. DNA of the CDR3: TGTGCCATCAGTGAGTCAGTGACGGGCGGGCAAGGGACCCAGTACTTC.

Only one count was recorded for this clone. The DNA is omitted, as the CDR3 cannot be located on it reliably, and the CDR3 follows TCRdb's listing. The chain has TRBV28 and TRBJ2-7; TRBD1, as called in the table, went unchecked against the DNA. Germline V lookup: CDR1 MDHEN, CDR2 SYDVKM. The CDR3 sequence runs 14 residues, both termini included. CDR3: CASSTSGQGIEQYF.

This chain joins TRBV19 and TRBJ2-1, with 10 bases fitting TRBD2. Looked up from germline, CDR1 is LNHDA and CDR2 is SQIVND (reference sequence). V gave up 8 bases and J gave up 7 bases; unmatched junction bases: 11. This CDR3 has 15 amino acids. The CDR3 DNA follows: TGTGCCAGTTCGGGGGGGCTAGCGGGAGTAAATGAGCAGTTCTTC. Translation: CASSGGLAGVNEQFF. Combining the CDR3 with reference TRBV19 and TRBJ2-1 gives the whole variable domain DGGITQSPKYLFRKEGQNVTLSCEQNLNHDAMYWYRQDPGQGLRLIYYSQIVNDFQKGDIAEGYSVSREKKESFPLTVTSAQKNPTAFYLCASSGGLAGVNEQFFGPGTRLTVL.

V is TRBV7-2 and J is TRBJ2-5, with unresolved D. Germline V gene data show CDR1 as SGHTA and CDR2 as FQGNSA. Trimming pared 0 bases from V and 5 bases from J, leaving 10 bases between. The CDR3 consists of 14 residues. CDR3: CASSLAVHRETQYF. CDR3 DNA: TGTGCCAGCAGCTTAGCAGTGCATCGGGAGACCCAGTACTTC.

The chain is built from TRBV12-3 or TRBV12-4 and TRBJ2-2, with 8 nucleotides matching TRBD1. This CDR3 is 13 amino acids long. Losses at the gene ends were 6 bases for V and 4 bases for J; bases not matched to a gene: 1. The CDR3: CASRGTGTGELFF. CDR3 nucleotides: TGTGCCAGCAGGGGGACAGGCACCGGGGAGCTGTTTTTT.

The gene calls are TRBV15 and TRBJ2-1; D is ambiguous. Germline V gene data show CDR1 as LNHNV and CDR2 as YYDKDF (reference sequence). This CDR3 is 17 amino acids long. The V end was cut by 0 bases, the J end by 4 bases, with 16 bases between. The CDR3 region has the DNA TGTGCCACCAGCAGAGATAAATTGAGACAAAGATACAATGAGCAGTTCTTC. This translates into CATSRDKLRQRYNEQFF.

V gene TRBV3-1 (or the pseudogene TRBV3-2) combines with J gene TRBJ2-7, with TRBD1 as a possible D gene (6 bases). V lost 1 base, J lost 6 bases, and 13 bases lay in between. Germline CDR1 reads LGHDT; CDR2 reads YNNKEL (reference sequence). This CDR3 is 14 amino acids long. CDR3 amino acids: CASSQVDSSSEQYF. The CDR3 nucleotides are TGTGCCAGCAGCCAAGTGGACAGCAGCTCCGAGCAGTACTTC.

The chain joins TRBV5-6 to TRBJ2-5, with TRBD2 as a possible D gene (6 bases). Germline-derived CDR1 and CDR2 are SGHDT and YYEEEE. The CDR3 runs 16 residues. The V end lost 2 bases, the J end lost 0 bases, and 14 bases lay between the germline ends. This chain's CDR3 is CASSFRRGVNQETQYF. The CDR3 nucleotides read TGTGCCAGCAGCTTCCGGCGGGGAGTTAACCAAGAGACCCAGTACTTC.

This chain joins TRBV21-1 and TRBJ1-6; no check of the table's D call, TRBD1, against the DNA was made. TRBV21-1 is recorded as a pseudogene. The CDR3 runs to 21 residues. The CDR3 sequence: CASSIEEGGDTLRMHNSPLHF. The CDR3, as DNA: TGTGCCAGCAGCATCGAAGAGGGTGGGGACACCTTGAGGATGCATAATTCACCCCTCCACTTT.

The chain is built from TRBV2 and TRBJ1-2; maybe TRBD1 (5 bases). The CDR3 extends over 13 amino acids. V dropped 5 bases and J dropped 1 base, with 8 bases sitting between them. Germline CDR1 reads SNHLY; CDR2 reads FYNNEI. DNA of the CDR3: TGTGCCAGCAGTCTCAGGGATAACTATGGCTACACCTTC. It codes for CASSLRDNYGYTF.

The CDR3 region has the DNA TGCGCCAGCAGCTTCGACAGGGTTGCTGAAGCTTTCTTT. The encoded protein is CASSFDRVAEAFF. This chain uses TRBV5-1 with TRBJ1-1; the match to TRBD1 covers 7 bases. Germline V lookup: CDR1 SGHRS, CDR2 YFSETQ. The V and J ends lost 2 bases and 6 bases, in that order; junction bases with no gene match: 4. The CDR3 is made up of 13 amino acids.

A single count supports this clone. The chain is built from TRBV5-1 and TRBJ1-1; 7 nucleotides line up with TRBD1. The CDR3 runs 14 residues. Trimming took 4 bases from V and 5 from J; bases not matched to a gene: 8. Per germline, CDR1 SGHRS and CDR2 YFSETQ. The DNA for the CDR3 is TGCGCCAGCAGCCGAAACAGGGGCGCGACTGAAGCTTTCTTT. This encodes CASSRNRGATEAFF.

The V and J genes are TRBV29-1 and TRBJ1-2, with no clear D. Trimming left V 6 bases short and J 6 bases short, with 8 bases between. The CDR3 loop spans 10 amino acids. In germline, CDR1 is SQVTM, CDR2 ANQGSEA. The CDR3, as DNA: TGCAGCGTAAGGCAGGATGGCTACACCTTC. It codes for CSVRQDGYTF. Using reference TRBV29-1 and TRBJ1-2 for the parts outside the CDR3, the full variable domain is SAVISQKPSRDICQRGTSLTIQCQVDSQVTMMFWYRQQPGQSLTLIATANQGSEATYESGFVIDKFPISRPNLTFSTLTVSNMSPEDSSIYLCSVRQDGYTFGSGTRLTVV.

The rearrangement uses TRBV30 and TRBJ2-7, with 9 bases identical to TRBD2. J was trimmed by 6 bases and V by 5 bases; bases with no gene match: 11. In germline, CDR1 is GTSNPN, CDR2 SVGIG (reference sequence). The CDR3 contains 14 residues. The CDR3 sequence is CAWGEPGLAIEQYF. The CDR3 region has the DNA TGTGCCTGGGGAGAACCGGGACTAGCTATCGAGCAGTACTTC.

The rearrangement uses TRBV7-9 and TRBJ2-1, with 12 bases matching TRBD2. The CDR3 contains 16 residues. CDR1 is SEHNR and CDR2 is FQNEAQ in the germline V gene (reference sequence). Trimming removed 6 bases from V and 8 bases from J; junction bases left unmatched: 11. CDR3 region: CASRHLAGGVVDEQFF. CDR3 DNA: TGTGCCAGCAGACACCTAGCGGGAGGGGTGGTGGATGAGCAGTTCTTC.

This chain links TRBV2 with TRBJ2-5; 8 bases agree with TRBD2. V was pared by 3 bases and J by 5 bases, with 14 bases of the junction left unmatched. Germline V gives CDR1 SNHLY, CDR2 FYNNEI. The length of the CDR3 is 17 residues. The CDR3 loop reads CASSDSRIAGTGETQYF. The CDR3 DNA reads TGTGCCAGCAGTGACAGTCGAATAGCGGGAACGGGGGAGACCCAGTACTTC.

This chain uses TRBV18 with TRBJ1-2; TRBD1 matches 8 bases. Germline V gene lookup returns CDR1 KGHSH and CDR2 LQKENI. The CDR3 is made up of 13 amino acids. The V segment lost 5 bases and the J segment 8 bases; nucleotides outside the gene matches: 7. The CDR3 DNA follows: TGTGCCAGCTCAGACGGACAGGGAGGAGGCTACACCTTC. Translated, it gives CASSDGQGGGYTF. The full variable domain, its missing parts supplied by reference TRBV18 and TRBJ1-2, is NAGVMQNPRHLVRRRGQEARLRCSPMKGHSHVYWYRQLPEEGLKFMVYLQKENIIDESGMPKERFSAEFPKEGPSILRIQQVVRGDSAAYFCASSDGQGGGYTFGSGTRLTVV.

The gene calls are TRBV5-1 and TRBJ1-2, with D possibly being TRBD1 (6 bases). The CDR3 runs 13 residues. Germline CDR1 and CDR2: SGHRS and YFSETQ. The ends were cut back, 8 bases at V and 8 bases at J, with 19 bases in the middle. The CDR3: CASNPAGGWGYTF. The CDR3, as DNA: TGCGCCAGTAACCCCGCGGGGGGCTGGGGCTACACCTTC.

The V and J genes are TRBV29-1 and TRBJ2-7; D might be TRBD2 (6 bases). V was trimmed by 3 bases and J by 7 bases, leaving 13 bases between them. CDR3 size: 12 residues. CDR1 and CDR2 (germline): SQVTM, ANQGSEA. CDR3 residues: CSVEPRAGEQYF. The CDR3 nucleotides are TGCAGCGTTGAGCCCCGGGCGGGAGAGCAGTACTTC.

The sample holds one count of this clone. The CDR3 DNA reads as TGTGCCAGCAGATTAAGGGCCGGGGGGGGTCTAAACTATGGCTACACCTTC. Protein product: CASRLRAGGGLNYGYTF. V is TRBV2 and J is TRBJ1-2, with D possibly matching TRBD1 (5 bases). The V gene's germline CDR1 is SNHLY and CDR2 FYNNEI. V lost 6 bases to trimming and J lost 2 bases, with 22 bases between them. This CDR3 has 17 amino acids.

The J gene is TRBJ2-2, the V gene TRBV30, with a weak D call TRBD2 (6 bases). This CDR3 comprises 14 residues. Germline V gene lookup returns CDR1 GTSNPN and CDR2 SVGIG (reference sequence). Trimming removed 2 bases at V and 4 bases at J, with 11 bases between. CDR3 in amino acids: CAWSPGLLTGELFF. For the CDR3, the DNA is TGTGCCTGGAGTCCGGGACTTCTCACCGGGGAGCTGTTTTTT.

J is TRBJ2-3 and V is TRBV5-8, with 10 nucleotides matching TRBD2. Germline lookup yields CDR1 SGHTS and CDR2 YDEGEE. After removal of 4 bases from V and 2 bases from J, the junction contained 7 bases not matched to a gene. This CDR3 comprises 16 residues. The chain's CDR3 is CASSLGTSEITDTQYF. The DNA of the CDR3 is TGTGCCAGCAGCCTCGGGACTAGCGAGATCACAGATACGCAGTATTTT.

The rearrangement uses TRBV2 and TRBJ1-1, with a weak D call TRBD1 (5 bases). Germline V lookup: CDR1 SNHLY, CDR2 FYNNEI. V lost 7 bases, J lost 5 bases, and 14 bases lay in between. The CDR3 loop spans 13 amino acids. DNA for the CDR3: TGTGCCAGCATCCAGGGAGGTAAAACTGAAGCTTTCTTT. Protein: CASIQGGKTEAFF.

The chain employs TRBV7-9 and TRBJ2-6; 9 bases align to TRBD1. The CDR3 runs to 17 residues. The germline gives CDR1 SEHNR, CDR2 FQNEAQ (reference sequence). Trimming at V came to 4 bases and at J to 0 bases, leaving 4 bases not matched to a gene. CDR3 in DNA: TGTGCCAGCAGCTCCGGGACAGGGAGCTCTGGGGCCAACGTCCTGACTTTC. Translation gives CASSSGTGSSGANVLTF.

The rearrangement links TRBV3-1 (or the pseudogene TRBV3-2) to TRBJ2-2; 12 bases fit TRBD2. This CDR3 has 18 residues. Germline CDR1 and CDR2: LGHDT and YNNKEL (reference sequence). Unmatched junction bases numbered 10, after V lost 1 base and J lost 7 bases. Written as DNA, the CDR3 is TGTGCCAGCAGCCAAGGTCGACTAGCGGGAGTATTAGACGGGGAGCTGTTTTTT. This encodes CASSQGRLAGVLDGELFF.

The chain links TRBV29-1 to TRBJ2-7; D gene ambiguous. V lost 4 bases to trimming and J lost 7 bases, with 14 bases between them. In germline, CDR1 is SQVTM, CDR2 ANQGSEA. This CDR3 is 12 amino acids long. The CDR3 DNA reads TGCAGCGTTGCCCACGGTTCTGTAGAGCAGTACTTC. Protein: CSVAHGSVEQYF.

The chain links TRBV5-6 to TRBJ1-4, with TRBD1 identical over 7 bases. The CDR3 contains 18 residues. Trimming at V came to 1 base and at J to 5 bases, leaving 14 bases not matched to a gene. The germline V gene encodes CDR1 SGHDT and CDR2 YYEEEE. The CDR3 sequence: CASSLLSRGWIENEKLFF. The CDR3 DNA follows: TGTGCCAGCAGCTTGTTGAGCAGGGGGTGGATCGAAAATGAAAAACTGTTTTTT.